Listed here are 11 T cell receptor beta chains from one sample, sequenced in a study of response to subunit inactivated influenza vaccine. Each CDR3 protein is one row after TCRdb ran MiXCR on the RT-PCR reads. The sample lists about 570,000 distinct CDR3 sequences, around 11% occurring once. Sequencing used PBMCs from blood, obtained on the day of vaccination. The receptors here all came from a man aged 50 to 59 who received an inactivated influenza vaccine.

Many counts were recorded for this clonotype. This chain links TRBV12-3 or TRBV12-4 with TRBJ1-6; D may be TRBD1 (6 bases). The CDR3 is 14 amino acids. V was shortened by 2 bases and J by 7 bases, with 9 bases between the two germline ends. The CDR3 DNA reads TGTGCCAGCAGTTTAAGACAGGAGAATTCACCCCTCCACTTT. It translates to CASSLRQENSPLHF.

The CDR3 nucleotides are TGTGCCAGCAGTGAACCCGGGACGGGAGTCTACGAGCAGTACTTC. Amino acid sequence: CASSEPGTGVYEQYF. V is TRBV25-1 and J is TRBJ2-7, with D possibly matching TRBD2 (6 bases). CDR1 MGHDK and CDR2 SYGVNS come from the germline V gene. V shed 2 bases and J shed 3 bases, with 14 bases lying between them. CDR3 length: 15 residues.

This clonotype appeared many times. The chain has TRBV5-1 and TRBJ1-1; 9 bases align to TRBD1. Germline CDR1 reads SGHRS; CDR2 reads YFSETQ. The CDR3 length is 15 residues. V lost 1 base to trimming and J lost 3 bases; unmatched junction nucleotides: 4. In nucleotides, the CDR3 is TGCGCCAGCAGCTTGAAGGGACAGGGCGACACTGAAGCTTTCTTT. As protein: CASSLKGQGDTEAFF.

This clonotype was seen more than once but under ten times. V gene TRBV5-1 combines with J gene TRBJ1-2; 8 nucleotides agree with TRBD1. J was trimmed by 4 bases and V by 3 bases; bases with no gene match: 14. From germline, CDR1 is SGHRS and CDR2 YFSETQ. The CDR3 spans 17 residues. CDR3 bases: TGCGCCAGCAGCTCGGGACAGGCCGGGTTCGTTGGCTATGGCTACACCTTC. Protein sequence: CASSSGQAGFVGYGYTF. Drawing the rest from reference TRBV5-1 and TRBJ1-2, the complete variable domain is KAGVTQTPRYLIKTRGQQVTLSCSPISGHRSVSWYQQTPGQGLQFLFEYFSETQRNKGNFPGRFSGRQFSNSRSEMNVSTLELGDSALYLCASSSGQAGFVGYGYTFGSGTRLTVV.

This clonotype appeared a few times. The chain links TRBV7-2 to TRBJ2-3; 8 bases are shared with TRBD2. The CDR3 extends over 15 amino acids. V lost 1 base and J lost 5; bases outside the gene matches: 5. The germline V gene encodes CDR1 SGHTA and CDR2 FQGNSA. The CDR3 protein is CASSLGLAGQDTQYF. The CDR3 DNA sequence: TGTGCCAGCAGCTTAGGGCTAGCGGGTCAAGATACGCAGTATTTT. Variable domain in full (rest from reference TRBV7-2 and TRBJ2-3): GAGVSQSPSNKVTEKGKDVELRCDPISGHTALYWYRQSLGQGLEFLIYFQGNSAPDKSGLPSDRFSAERTGGSVSTLTIQRTQQEDSAVYLCASSLGLAGQDTQYFGPGTRLTVL.

This chain joins TRBV18 and TRBJ2-2; 11 bases fit TRBD2. The CDR3 spans 17 residues. Germline CDR1 reads KGHSH; CDR2 reads LQKENI. The V and J ends lost 4 bases and 3 bases, in that order; junction bases with no gene match: 7. CDR3 in amino acids: CASSLSPGLADTGELFF. Written as DNA, the CDR3 is TGTGCCAGCTCACTCTCGCCGGGACTAGCGGACACCGGGGAGCTGTTTTTT.

This clonotype was observed once. The gene calls are TRBV18 and TRBJ2-5, with D possibly matching TRBD2 (6 bases). V was pared by 5 bases and J by 3 bases, with 10 bases between. The germline V gene encodes CDR1 KGHSH and CDR2 LQKENI. The CDR3 consists of 13 residues. Here the CDR3 reads CASSAGNEETQYF. CDR3 DNA: TGTGCCAGCTCAGCGGGAAATGAAGAGACCCAGTACTTC.

This clonotype was recorded a few times. The rearrangement uses TRBV14 and TRBJ2-1; TRBD2 matches 10 bases. The CDR3 length is 16 residues. CDR1 and CDR2 (germline): SGHDN, FVKESK. Trimming removed 4 bases from V and 7 bases from J; junction bases left unmatched: 10. The chain's CDR3 is CASSPDSGRNLNEQFF. The CDR3 DNA follows: TGTGCCAGCAGCCCAGATAGCGGGAGGAATTTGAATGAGCAGTTCTTC.

This clonotype appeared a few times. V is TRBV2 and J is TRBJ2-2; weak D call: TRBD1 (5 bases). Germline values: CDR1 SNHLY, CDR2 FYNNEI. This CDR3 has 15 amino acids. Trimming cost V 2 bases and J 1 base, with 8 bases left between them. The CDR3 reads CASSENRRNTGELFF. CDR3 DNA: TGTGCCAGCAGTGAAAACAGGCGGAACACCGGGGAGCTGTTTTTT.

This clonotype appeared a few times. J is TRBJ2-7 and V is TRBV4-1; possible D gene TRBD1, 5 bases. V was cut by 4 bases and J by 2 bases, with 12 bases left in between. This CDR3 has 14 amino acids. Germline assignment: CDR1 MGHRA and CDR2 YSYEKL. The CDR3 DNA is TGCGCCAGCAGCCGGGTACAGGCCGCCTACGAGCAGTACTTC. Translated, it gives CASSRVQAAYEQYF.

CDR3 sequence reads: CSARSGTGYNSPLHF. CDR3 sequence (DNA): TGCAGTGCTAGATCAGGGACAGGGTACAATTCACCCCTCCACTTT. The genes are TRBV20-1 and TRBJ1-6, with 9 bases aligning to TRBD1. CDR1 and CDR2 (germline): DFQATT, SNEGSKA (reference sequence). This CDR3 region has 15 residues. Germline trimming cut 2 bases from V and 7 bases from J; bases unmatched to any gene: 6.